This entry lists 21 T cell receptor beta chains sequenced from one sample in a study of blood T cell repertoires in COVID-19. The data were produced by immunoSEQ multiplex PCR, yet TCRdb's version contains in-frame clones alone and is incomplete. This table has 200,000 to 300,000 clones, around 90% appearing once. The sequenced sample consisted of peripheral blood. The receptors here all came from a man aged 25-40 years with COVID-19, enrolled during active disease.

The J gene is TRBJ1-4, the V gene TRBV12-3 or TRBV12-4; maybe TRBD1 (5 bases). Trimming removed 1 base from V and 6 bases from J, with 6 bases in between. The CDR3 is 13 amino acids. The CDR3 here is CASSLGGYEKLFF. The CDR3 DNA sequence: TGTGCCAGCAGTTTAGGGGGCTATGAAAAACTGTTTTTT.

V gene TRBV11-2 combines with J gene TRBJ1-5; unclear D gene. Deletions cut 0 bases from V and 4 bases from J, with 7 bases between. Germline V gives CDR1 SGHAT, CDR2 FQNNGV. CDR3 length equals 14 residues. As DNA, the CDR3 is TGTGCCAGCAGCTTAGATAGAGGAAATCAGCCCCAGCATTTT. Amino acid sequence: CASSLDRGNQPQHF.

The V gene is TRBV7-2, the J gene TRBJ2-7; 12 bases are shared with TRBD2. Per the germline V gene, CDR1 is SGHTA and CDR2 is FQGNSA. Trimming cost V 5 bases and J 1 base; bases outside gene matches: 12. The CDR3 is 18 amino acids. The CDR3 coding sequence is TGTGCCAGCAGCCCACGACCTAGCGGGGGGGCGATATCCTACGAGCAGTACTTC. Its protein product is CASSPRPSGGAISYEQYF.

The chain has TRBV18 and TRBJ2-1; D is possibly TRBD1 (5 bases). V lost 3 bases, J lost 2 bases, and 8 bases lay in between. The CDR3 extends over 14 amino acids. The V gene's germline CDR1 is KGHSH and CDR2 LQKENI. This CDR3 reads CASSPGQAYNEQFF. The CDR3 DNA reads as TGTGCCAGCTCACCGGGGCAGGCCTACAATGAGCAGTTCTTC.

This rearrangement joins TRBV11-2 to TRBJ1-1; D is undetermined. CDR3 length: 14 residues. Germline assignment: CDR1 SGHAT and CDR2 FQNNGV. V gave up 0 bases and J gave up 0 bases, with 5 bases separating them. In DNA, the CDR3 is TGTGCCAGCAGCTTAGATCAGTTGAACACTGAAGCTTTCTTT. This gives the protein CASSLDQLNTEAFF.

This clone is a singleton in its sample. The chain uses TRBV19 and TRBJ1-1; the match to TRBD1 covers 7 bases. CDR1 is LNHDA and CDR2 is SQIVND in the germline V gene (reference sequence). With V trimmed by 6 bases and J by 3 bases, 7 bases remained unmatched. This CDR3 has 14 amino acids. The CDR3 protein is CASRVGQVDTEAFF. The DNA of the CDR3 is TGTGCCAGTAGAGTAGGACAGGTGGACACTGAAGCTTTCTTT.

This chain uses TRBV19 with TRBJ1-2; the D is unclear. The germline V gene has CDR1 LNHDA and CDR2 SQIVND (reference sequence). V lost 6 bases to trimming and J lost 7 bases, with 24 bases between them. This CDR3 region has 16 residues. CDR3 sequence (DNA): TGTGCCAGTAGCCCTCAAACGCGGTTGAGAGTAGGTGGCTACACCTTC. This translates into CASSPQTRLRVGGYTF.

The chain couples TRBV4-1 to TRBJ1-2, with D perhaps matching TRBD1 (5 bases). The germline CDR1 and CDR2 sequences are MGHRA and YSYEKL. V lost 1 base and J 8 bases, leaving 17 bases between the germline ends. The CDR3 contains 15 residues. The CDR3 spells CASSQGNRPVDGYTF. CDR3 sequence (DNA): TGCGCCAGCAGCCAAGGTAACAGGCCGGTGGACGGCTACACCTTC.

The J gene is TRBJ2-1, the V gene TRBV12-3 or TRBV12-4, with 7 bases fitting TRBD2. J was trimmed by 10 bases and V by 8 bases; bases with no gene match: 5. This CDR3 spans 11 amino acids. Here the CDR3 reads CASQLAYEQFF. In DNA, the CDR3 is TGTGCCAGCCAACTAGCGTACGAGCAGTTCTTC.

The gene calls are TRBV14 and TRBJ2-1; D perhaps matches TRBD2 (6 bases). CDR3 length: 17 residues. CDR1 is SGHDN, CDR2 FVKESK, per germline. Trimming took 3 bases from V and 8 from J, leaving 23 bases between them. CDR3 loop: CASSQAGTTLGGDEQFF. The CDR3 DNA reads as TGTGCCAGCAGCCAGGCCGGCACAACTTTGGGCGGGGATGAGCAGTTCTTC.

This clone turned up a few times. The chain couples TRBV7-9 to TRBJ2-1, with a possible D match to TRBD1 (7 bases). V was pared by 3 bases and J by 5 bases, with 11 bases between. The CDR3 runs to 14 residues. The germline gives CDR1 SEHNR, CDR2 FQNEAQ (reference sequence). The CDR3 loop is CASSFSRGDNEQFF. CDR3 coding DNA: TGTGCCAGCAGCTTTTCCAGGGGGGACAATGAGCAGTTCTTC.

V and J are TRBV5-6 and TRBJ2-3; weak D call: TRBD1 (5 bases). The CDR3 contains 12 residues. The V gene's germline CDR1 is SGHDT and CDR2 YYEEEE. Trimming took 0 bases from V and 10 from J, leaving 9 bases between them. The CDR3 sequence: CASSLARVAQYF. The CDR3 nucleotides are TGTGCCAGCAGCTTGGCCAGGGTGGCGCAGTATTTT.

This clone was recorded once. V gene TRBV5-4 combines with J gene TRBJ2-2; D call uncertain. Trimming cost V 7 bases and J 0 bases, with 13 bases left between them. This CDR3 spans 15 amino acids. Germline CDR1 SGHNT, CDR2 YYREEE (reference sequence). The DNA of the CDR3 is TGTGCCAGCCGGAGCGATGTGGCGAACACCGGGGAGCTGTTTTTT. This encodes CASRSDVANTGELFF.

The chain joins TRBV15 to TRBJ1-1; no clear D gene. The V end was cut by 1 base, the J end by 6 bases, with 6 bases between. The CDR3 loop spans 12 amino acids. From germline, CDR1 is LNHNV and CDR2 YYDKDF (reference sequence). The DNA for the CDR3 is TGTGCCACCAGCAGAGGAACTCCTGAAGCTTTCTTT. It is translated as CATSRGTPEAFF.

The chain carries TRBV3-1 (or the pseudogene TRBV3-2) and TRBJ1-4; TRBD1 matches at 7 bases. V dropped 3 bases and J dropped 9; count of bases not matched to a gene: 10. Germline loops: CDR1 LGHDT, CDR2 YNNKEL (reference sequence). CDR3 length: 15 residues. The CDR3 reads CASSQQGGRVQKLFF. Here the CDR3 DNA reads TGTGCCAGCAGCCAGCAGGGGGGACGAGTCCAAAAACTGTTTTTT.

The chain joins TRBV11-3 to TRBJ2-7, with D possibly matching TRBD2 (5 bases). The length of the CDR3 is 14 residues. The germline CDR1 and CDR2 sequences are SGHNT and YENEEA. V was cut by 1 base and J by 0 bases, with 7 bases left in between. CDR3 residues: CASSLGGISYEQYF. The CDR3 DNA reads as TGTGCCAGCAGCTTAGGAGGGATCTCCTACGAGCAGTACTTC.

This chain uses TRBV7-9 with TRBJ2-1; 10 nucleotides line up with TRBD2. The CDR3 sequence is 17 residues long. The trim removed 7 bases at V and 0 bases at J, leaving 9 bases unmatched. Germline V gives CDR1 SEHNR, CDR2 FQNEAQ (reference sequence). CDR3: CASNRLLAGSSYNEQFF. In nucleotides, the CDR3 is TGTGCCAGCAATAGACTACTAGCGGGGAGCTCCTACAATGAGCAGTTCTTC.

V and J are TRBV5-6 and TRBJ2-7; D ambiguous. CDR1 SGHDT and CDR2 YYEEEE come from the germline V gene. CDR3 size: 14 residues. Trimming cost V 4 bases and J 0 bases, with 11 bases left between them. CDR3 in amino acids: CASSTTSNSYEQYF. The CDR3 DNA reads TGTGCCAGCAGCACCACAAGTAACTCCTACGAGCAGTACTTC.

J is TRBJ2-2 and V is TRBV30; D possibly corresponds to TRBD2 (6 bases). This CDR3 comprises 15 residues. The germline gives CDR1 GTSNPN, CDR2 SVGIG (reference sequence). V lost 5 bases to trimming and J lost 3 bases, with 16 bases between them. The CDR3 region is CAWAGGAVDTGELFF. The DNA of the CDR3 is TGTGCCTGGGCTGGCGGGGCCGTGGACACCGGGGAGCTGTTTTTT.

The chain recombines TRBV9 with TRBJ2-1; 10 bases are shared with TRBD2. CDR1 is SGDLS and CDR2 is YYNGEE in the germline V gene. V shed 4 bases and J 5 bases; nucleotides not matched to a gene: 21. The CDR3 runs to 20 residues. The CDR3 DNA is TGTGCCAGCAGCCCTCGCCACGGGGCTAGCGGGGGAAAATTAGACAATGAGCAGTTCTTC. Translation: CASSPRHGASGGKLDNEQFF.

The chain recombines TRBV30 with TRBJ1-1, with D possibly TRBD1 on 5 matching bases. CDR1 is GTSNPN and CDR2 is SVGIG in the germline V gene (reference sequence). The CDR3 has 13 amino acids. V was clipped by 2 bases and J by 4 bases, with 11 bases between them. The CDR3 bases are TGTGCCTGGAGTCCCCGGGGGGGCACTGAAGCTTTCTTT. This gives the protein CAWSPRGGTEAFF.